The rows below give T cell receptor beta chains drawn from one sample of a study of Ad26.COV2.S vaccination and SARS-CoV-2 variants. Clones were sequenced by immunoSEQ multiplex PCR, and TCRdb holds only the in-frame ones, with some missing. This sample carries 200,000 to 300,000 clones, roughly 87% of them seen once, and the ten largest clones take under 3%. Sequenced material: peripheral blood, taken in a trial of Ad26.COV2.S vaccine versus placebo. The receptors come from a person aged 18-65 years who received the Ad26.COV2.S COVID-19 vaccine or a placebo. Each CDR3 is given with its conserved first and last residue. Fields, in order: D gene, V gene, J gene, clone size, CDR3 DNA, CDR3 protein. D genes are given only for firm matches. Clone size is given for some rows only: seen once, a few or many times, or a class if the clone is expanded.

D gene: -; V gene: TRBV6-2/TRBV6-3; J gene: TRBJ2-4; clone size: -; CDR3 DNA: TGTGCCAGCAGTGAGGACTATCTAGCCAAAAACATTCAGTACTTC; CDR3 protein: CASSEDYLAKNIQYF
D gene: TRBD2; V gene: TRBV5-8; J gene: TRBJ2-1; clone size: -; CDR3 DNA: TGTGCCAGCAGCTTATCGGGACTAGCGGGAATCTACAATGAGCAGTTCTTC; CDR3 protein: CASSLSGLAGIYNEQFF
D gene: -; V gene: TRBV5-8; J gene: TRBJ2-1; clone size: -; CDR3 DNA: TGTGCCAGCAGCTTGATAAAGCCGGGCCCCTCCTACAATGAGCAGTTCTTC; CDR3 protein: CASSLIKPGPSYNEQFF
D gene: -; V gene: TRBV5-1; J gene: TRBJ1-1; clone size: -; CDR3 DNA: TGCGCCAGCAGCTTGGCTTCGCTTAAGACAGCGAACACTGAAGCTTTCTTT; CDR3 protein: CASSLASLKTANTEAFF
D gene: TRBD2; V gene: TRBV7-3; J gene: TRBJ2-1; clone size: -; CDR3 DNA: TGTGCCAGCAGCAGTAGCGGGGGCGGCTACAATGAGCAGTTCTTC; CDR3 protein: CASSSSGGGYNEQFF
D gene: -; V gene: TRBV7-2; J gene: TRBJ2-2; clone size: -; CDR3 DNA: TGTGCCAGCAGCTTAAGGAGGAACACCGGGGAGCTGTTTTTT; CDR3 protein: CASSLRRNTGELFF
D gene: TRBD1; V gene: TRBV7-2; J gene: TRBJ1-2; clone size: -; CDR3 DNA: TGTGCCAGCAGATTTACGGGACAGACAGACTATGGCTACACCTTC; CDR3 protein: CASRFTGQTDYGYTF
D gene: TRBD1; V gene: TRBV7-3; J gene: TRBJ2-1; clone size: -; CDR3 DNA: TGTGCCAGCAGCCCTGACAGGGTCTCCCACAATGAGCAGTTCTTC; CDR3 protein: CASSPDRVSHNEQFF
D gene: -; V gene: TRBV30; J gene: TRBJ2-6; clone size: -; CDR3 DNA: TGTGCCTGGAGTGCCCAGAGGACAGCGAACTCTGGGGCCAACGTCCTGACTTTC; CDR3 protein: CAWSAQRTANSGANVLTF
D gene: -; V gene: TRBV24-1; J gene: TRBJ1-1; clone size: -; CDR3 DNA: TGTGCCACCAGTGATAGCCGAACAGCTGACACTGAAGCTTTCTTT; CDR3 protein: CATSDSRTADTEAFF
D gene: TRBD1; V gene: TRBV6-5; J gene: TRBJ2-1; clone size: -; CDR3 DNA: TGTGCCAGCAGTTTCTCGACCCAAACAGGGGCCGGGCAGTTCTTC; CDR3 protein: CASSFSTQTGAGQFF
D gene: TRBD1; V gene: TRBV9; J gene: TRBJ1-4; clone size: -; CDR3 DNA: TGTGCCAGCAACAGGGGAAGAACTAATGAAAAACTGTTTTTT; CDR3 protein: CASNRGRTNEKLFF
D gene: TRBD1; V gene: TRBV18; J gene: TRBJ2-2; clone size: -; CDR3 DNA: TGTGCCAGCTCACGGACAGGGACCGGGGAGCTGTTTTTT; CDR3 protein: CASSRTGTGELFF
D gene: TRBD2; V gene: TRBV3-1/TRBV3-2; J gene: TRBJ2-1; clone size: once; CDR3 DNA: TGTGCCAGCAGCCAAGCGGGACTAGCTGGGAATGAGCAGTTCTTC; CDR3 protein: CASSQAGLAGNEQFF
D gene: TRBD2; V gene: TRBV7-8; J gene: TRBJ2-1; clone size: once; CDR3 DNA: TGTGCCAGCAGCTCCGGGACTATCGGTTTCAATGAGCAGTTCTTC; CDR3 protein: CASSSGTIGFNEQFF
D gene: TRBD1; V gene: TRBV5-6; J gene: TRBJ1-5; clone size: -; CDR3 DNA: TGTGCCAGCAGCTTTGGGACAGGGTCTTCCCAGCCCCAGCATTTT; CDR3 protein: CASSFGTGSSQPQHF
D gene: -; V gene: TRBV15; J gene: TRBJ1-3; clone size: once; CDR3 DNA: TGTGCCACCAGCAGGGGAGGGGGCTCTGGAAACACCATATATTTT; CDR3 protein: CATSRGGGSGNTIYF
D gene: -; V gene: TRBV7-2; J gene: TRBJ2-1; clone size: once; CDR3 DNA: TGTGCCAGCAGCTTAGCCACCCGAGTTTTCAATGAGCAGTTCTTC; CDR3 protein: CASSLATRVFNEQFF